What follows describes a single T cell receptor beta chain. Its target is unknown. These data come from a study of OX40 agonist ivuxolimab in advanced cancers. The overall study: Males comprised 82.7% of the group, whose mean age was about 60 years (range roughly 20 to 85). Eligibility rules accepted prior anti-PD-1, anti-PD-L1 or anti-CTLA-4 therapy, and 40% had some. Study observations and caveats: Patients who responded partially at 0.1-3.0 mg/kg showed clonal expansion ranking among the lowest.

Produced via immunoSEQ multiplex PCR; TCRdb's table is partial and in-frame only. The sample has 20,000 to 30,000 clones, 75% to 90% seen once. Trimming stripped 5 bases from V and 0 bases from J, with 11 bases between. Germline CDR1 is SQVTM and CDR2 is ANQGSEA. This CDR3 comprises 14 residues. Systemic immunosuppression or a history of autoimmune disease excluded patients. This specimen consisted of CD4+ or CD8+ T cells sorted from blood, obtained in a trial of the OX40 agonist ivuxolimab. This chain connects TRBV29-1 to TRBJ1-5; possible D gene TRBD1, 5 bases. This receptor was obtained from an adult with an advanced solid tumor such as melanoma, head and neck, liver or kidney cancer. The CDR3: CSVSQGNSNQPQHF. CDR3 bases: TGCAGCGTTTCTCAGGGTAATAGCAATCAGCCCCAGCATTTT.